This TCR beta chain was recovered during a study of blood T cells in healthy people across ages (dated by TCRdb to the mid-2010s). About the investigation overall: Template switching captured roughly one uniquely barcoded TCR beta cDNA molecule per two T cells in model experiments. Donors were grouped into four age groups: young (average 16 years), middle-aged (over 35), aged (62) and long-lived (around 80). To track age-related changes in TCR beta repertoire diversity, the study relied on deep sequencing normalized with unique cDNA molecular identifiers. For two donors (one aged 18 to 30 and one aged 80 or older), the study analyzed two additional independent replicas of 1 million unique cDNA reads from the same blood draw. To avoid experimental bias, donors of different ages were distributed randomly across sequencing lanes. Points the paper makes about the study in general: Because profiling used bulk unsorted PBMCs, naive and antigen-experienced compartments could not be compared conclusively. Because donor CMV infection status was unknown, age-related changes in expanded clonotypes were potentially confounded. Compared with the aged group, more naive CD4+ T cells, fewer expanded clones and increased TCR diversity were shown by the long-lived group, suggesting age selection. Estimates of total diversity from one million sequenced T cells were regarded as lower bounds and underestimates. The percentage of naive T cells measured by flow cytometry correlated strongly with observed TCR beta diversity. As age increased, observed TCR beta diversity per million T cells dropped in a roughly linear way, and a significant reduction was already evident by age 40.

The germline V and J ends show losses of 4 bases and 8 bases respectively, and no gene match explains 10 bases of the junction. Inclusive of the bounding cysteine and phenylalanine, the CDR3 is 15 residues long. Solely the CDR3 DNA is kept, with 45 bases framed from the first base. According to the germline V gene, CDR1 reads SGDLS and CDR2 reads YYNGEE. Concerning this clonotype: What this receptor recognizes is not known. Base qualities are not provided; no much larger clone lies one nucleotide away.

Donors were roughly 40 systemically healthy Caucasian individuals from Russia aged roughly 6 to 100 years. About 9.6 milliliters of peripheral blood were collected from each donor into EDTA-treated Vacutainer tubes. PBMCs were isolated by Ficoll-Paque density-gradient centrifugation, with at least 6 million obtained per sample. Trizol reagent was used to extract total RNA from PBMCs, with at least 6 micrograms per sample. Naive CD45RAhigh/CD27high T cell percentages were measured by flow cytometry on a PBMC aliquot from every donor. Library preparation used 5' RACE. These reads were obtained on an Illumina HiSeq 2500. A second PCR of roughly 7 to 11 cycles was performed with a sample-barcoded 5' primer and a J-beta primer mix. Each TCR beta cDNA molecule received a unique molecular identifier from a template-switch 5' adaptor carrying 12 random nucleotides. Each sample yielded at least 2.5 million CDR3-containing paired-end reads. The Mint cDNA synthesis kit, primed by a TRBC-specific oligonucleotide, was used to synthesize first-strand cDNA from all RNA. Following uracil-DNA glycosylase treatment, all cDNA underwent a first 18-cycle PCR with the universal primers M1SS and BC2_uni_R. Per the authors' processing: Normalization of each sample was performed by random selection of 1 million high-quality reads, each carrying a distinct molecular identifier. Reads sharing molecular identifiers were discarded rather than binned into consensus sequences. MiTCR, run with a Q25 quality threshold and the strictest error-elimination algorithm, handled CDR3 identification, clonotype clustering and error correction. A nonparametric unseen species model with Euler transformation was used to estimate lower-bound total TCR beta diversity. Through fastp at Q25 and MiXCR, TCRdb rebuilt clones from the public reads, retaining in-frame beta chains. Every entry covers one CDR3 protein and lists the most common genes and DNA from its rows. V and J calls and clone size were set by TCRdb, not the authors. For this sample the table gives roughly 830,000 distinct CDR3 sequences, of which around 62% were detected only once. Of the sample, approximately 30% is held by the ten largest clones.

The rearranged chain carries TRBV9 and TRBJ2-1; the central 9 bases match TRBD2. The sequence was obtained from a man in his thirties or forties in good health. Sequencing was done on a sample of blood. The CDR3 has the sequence CASSSQGLARHEQFF. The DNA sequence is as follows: TGTGCCAGCAGCTCCCAGGGACTAGCCAGACATGAGCAGTTCTTC.